This TCR beta chain was sequenced in a study of blood T cells in healthy people across ages. General study points: Leaving the PBMCs unsorted stopped any conclusive comparison of naive versus antigen-experienced cells. Fewer expanded clones and more diversity marked long-lived versus aged donors. Strong correlation existed between TCR beta diversity and naive T cell percentage.

V shed 5 bases, J shed 2 bases, and the junction held 8 bases outside the gene matches. CDR3 length equals 16 residues. The germline V gene has CDR1 ENHRY and CDR2 SYGVKD. A remark on this clonotype: As yet, its antigen is unknown.

It was with a sample-barcoded 5' primer and a J-beta primer mix that a second PCR of roughly 6 to 12 cycles was run. Via MiXCR, TCRdb re-called the 5' RACE reads, giving one row per CDR3 protein. The sample records about 1.4 million distinct CDR3 sequences, roughly 60% being singletons. The clonotype comes from a man aged 18 to 30 in good health. The chain employs TRBV10-3 and TRBJ2-1, with 8 bases matching TRBD1. The sample was blood. The CDR3 protein is CAISSTPGQAYNEQFF. The CDR3 nucleotides are TGTGCCATCAGTTCAACGCCGGGACAGGCCTACAATGAGCAGTTCTTC.